Each of the 25 T cell receptor beta chains below was sequenced from the same sample in a study of cytomegalovirus exposure and HLA in healthy donors. Measured with immunoSEQ multiplex PCR; TCRdb has only the in-frame clones, and not every one. The profile shows 55,000 to 65,000 clones, roughly nine tenths of them singletons. Sequencing used PBMCs. The receptors shown here come from a young man in good health and CMV-seronegative.

The chain is built from TRBV21-1 and TRBJ2-3; the listed D gene, TRBD2, was not tested against the DNA. TRBV21-1 is a documented pseudogene. The CDR3 runs 18 residues. In DNA form, the CDR3 reads TGTGCCAGCAGCAAAGAAGCGGGCAGCGCTCATCGGGCAGATACGCAGTATTTT. It translates to CASSKEAGSAHRADTQYF.

J is TRBJ1-2 and V is TRBV7-2, with D hard to call. The CDR3 loop spans 15 amino acids. CDR1 is SGHTA, CDR2 FQGNSA, per germline. With 1 base removed from V and 4 bases from J, the gap between germline ends came to 13 bases. The CDR3 DNA reads TGTGCCAGCAGCTTAGACTCTCCCGTTATCTATGGCTACACCTTC. This encodes CASSLDSPVIYGYTF.

The rearrangement joins TRBV13 to TRBJ2-1; 14 positions agree with TRBD2. Germline trimming cut 4 bases from V and 9 bases from J; bases unmatched to any gene: 11. CDR1 is PRHDT and CDR2 is FYEKMQ in the germline V gene (reference sequence). The CDR3 runs to 17 residues. The CDR3 loop is CASSSTLTSGRAVEQFF. The CDR3 nucleotides read TGTGCCAGCAGCTCCACCTTGACTAGCGGGAGGGCCGTTGAGCAGTTCTTC.

This chain joins TRBV19 and TRBJ1-4; D not resolved. From germline, CDR1 is LNHDA and CDR2 SQIVND (reference sequence). V gave up 6 bases and J gave up 4 bases, with 21 bases separating them. The CDR3 consists of 17 residues. In nucleotides, the CDR3 is TGTGCCAGTAGCTGGGTTGAGGGAACGGCTTTTAATGAAAAACTGTTTTTT. It specifies CASSWVEGTAFNEKLFF.

The gene calls are TRBV11-2 and TRBJ2-1; no firm D call. The CDR3 is 14 residues long. CDR1 is SGHAT, CDR2 FQNNGV, per germline. V lost 7 bases, J lost 6 bases, and 16 bases lay in between. The CDR3 sequence: CASTSSRGSNEQFF. Written as DNA, the CDR3 is TGTGCCAGCACATCGTCGAGAGGCTCCAATGAGCAGTTCTTC.

J is TRBJ2-2 and V is TRBV6-4; 7 bases are a match to TRBD2. This CDR3 has 14 amino acids. The V gene end was trimmed by 2 bases and the J gene end by 3 bases; junction bases not matched to a gene: 0. CDR1 is MRHNA, CDR2 SNTAGT, per germline. The CDR3 protein is CASSDAGDTGELFF. DNA of the CDR3: TGTGCCAGCAGTGACGCGGGAGACACCGGGGAGCTGTTTTTT.

This chain links TRBV2 with TRBJ2-5; TRBD2 is a possible D gene (5 bases). The CDR3 covers 12 residues. Looked up from germline, CDR1 is SNHLY and CDR2 is FYNNEI. Trimming removed 7 bases at V and 7 bases at J, with 13 bases between. Written as DNA, the CDR3 is TGTGCCAGCACCAGCGGTCCCGGGACCCAGTACTTC. Translating gives CASTSGPGTQYF.

The chain couples TRBV7-8 to TRBJ2-1; a weak D match, TRBD2 (5 bases). The ends were cut back, 2 bases at V and 0 bases at J, with 14 bases in the middle. Germline loops: CDR1 SGHVS, CDR2 FQNEAQ. The CDR3 covers 17 residues. The CDR3 sequence is CASSLLGGSSSYNEQFF. The CDR3 coding sequence is TGTGCCAGCAGCTTACTCGGCGGGTCCTCCTCCTACAATGAGCAGTTCTTC.

The chain has TRBV5-8 and TRBJ2-1; 14 bases line up with TRBD2. Germline CDR1 is SGHTS and CDR2 is YDEGEE. J was trimmed by 9 bases and V by 7 bases; bases with no gene match: 9. This CDR3 has 15 amino acids. CDR3 sequence reads: CASGTGLAGVVEQFF. CDR3 DNA sequence: TGTGCCAGCGGAACGGGACTAGCGGGAGTAGTTGAGCAGTTCTTC.

The chain has TRBV5-1 and TRBJ2-1; D is unclear. Germline CDR1 and CDR2: SGHRS and YFSETQ. CDR3 length: 15 amino acids. The V and J ends lost 3 bases and 5 bases respectively, with 15 bases between them. The CDR3 reads CASSSTPTSHNEQFF. CDR3 DNA sequence: TGCGCCAGCAGCTCAACCCCCACATCCCACAATGAGCAGTTCTTC.

The chain joins TRBV5-1 to TRBJ2-7; D not certain. The V and J ends lost 4 bases and 0 bases respectively, with 5 bases between them. The V gene's germline CDR1 is SGHRS and CDR2 YFSETQ. CDR3 length: 12 residues. The CDR3 region is CASSASSYEQYF. The DNA of the CDR3 is TGCGCCAGCAGCGCCAGCTCCTACGAGCAGTACTTC.

This chain joins TRBV28 and TRBJ1-2, with D perhaps matching TRBD1 (6 bases). Germline CDR1 MDHEN, CDR2 SYDVKM. The CDR3 is 14 residues long. Trimming left V 3 bases short and J 8 bases short, with 16 bases between. The CDR3 sequence is CASSFTGQTNGYTF. For the CDR3, the DNA is TGTGCCAGCAGTTTCACAGGACAGACAAACGGCTACACCTTC.

As DNA, the CDR3 is TGTGCCAGCACGTCGGGACTATCGGAGACCCAGTACTTC. It yields the protein CASTSGLSETQYF. The chain recombines TRBV6-6 with TRBJ2-5; 7 bases agree with TRBD2. Germline V gives CDR1 MNHNY, CDR2 SVGAGI (reference sequence). Trimming cost V 7 bases and J 5 bases; bases outside gene matches: 7. There are 13 residues in the CDR3.

In nucleotides, the CDR3 is TGTGCCAGTAGTATTGGCGAGGGAGTTCTTGGAAACACCATATATTTT. This codes for CASSIGEGVLGNTIYF. The J gene is TRBJ1-3, the V gene TRBV19; unclear D gene. Trimming removed 3 bases at V and 3 bases at J, with 15 bases between. This CDR3 has 16 residues. CDR1 is LNHDA and CDR2 is SQIVND in the germline V gene (reference sequence).

CDR3 sequence reads: CASSSLRLAGTYEQYF. The CDR3 region has the DNA TGTGCCAGCAGCTCGCTGAGACTAGCGGGAACATACGAGCAGTACTTC. The chain employs TRBV7-9 and TRBJ2-7; 11 nucleotides match TRBD2. Germline CDR1 reads SEHNR; CDR2 reads FQNEAQ (reference sequence). The CDR3 is made up of 16 amino acids. V was pared by 4 bases and J by 4 bases, with 9 bases of the junction left unmatched.

In DNA form, the CDR3 reads TGTGCCAGCAGCGTTACAGCCGGCTCCTACGAGCAGTACTTC. Translating gives CASSVTAGSYEQYF. The rearrangement links TRBV9 to TRBJ2-7; no reliable D call. CDR1 SGDLS and CDR2 YYNGEE come from the germline V gene. Between the trimmed V and J ends, which lost 2 bases and 0 bases, there was a span of 9 bases. The CDR3 is 14 amino acids.

The gene calls are TRBV5-8 and TRBJ2-3; 11 bases match TRBD2. This CDR3 comprises 16 residues. Unmatched junction bases numbered 4, after V lost 0 bases and J lost 4 bases. CDR1 is SGHTS and CDR2 is YDEGEE in the germline V gene. CDR3 region: CASSLVILAGADTQYF. In DNA, the CDR3 is TGTGCCAGCAGCTTGGTCATACTAGCGGGAGCAGATACGCAGTATTTT.

This clone was seen only once. This chain connects TRBV6-5 to TRBJ2-3; TRBD2 aligns across 7 bases. The CDR3 runs 16 residues. The germline V gene encodes CDR1 MNHEY and CDR2 SVGAGI. J lost 0 bases, V lost 0 bases, and 3 bases had no gene match. The CDR3 loop is CASSYSVSGSTDTQYF. The CDR3 bases are TGTGCCAGCAGTTACTCGGTTAGCGGGAGCACAGATACGCAGTATTTT.

The chain is built from TRBV13 and TRBJ2-1; 10 nucleotides line up with TRBD2. V lost 1 base, J lost 8 bases, and 8 bases stayed unmatched. The germline V gene encodes CDR1 PRHDT and CDR2 FYEKMQ (reference sequence). The length of the CDR3 is 16 residues. DNA for the CDR3: TGTGCCAGCAGCTTAGTTTCACTAGCGGGATTGGATGAGCAGTTCTTC. This codes for CASSLVSLAGLDEQFF.

The V gene is TRBV5-6, the J gene TRBJ2-3; 7 positions match TRBD2. V was clipped by 1 base and J by 4 bases; unmatched bases: 15. This CDR3 has 18 residues. From germline, CDR1 is SGHDT and CDR2 YYEEEE. Here the CDR3 reads CASSLKTGGKYAADTQYF. In DNA form, the CDR3 reads TGTGCCAGCAGCTTGAAGACGGGAGGAAAGTACGCGGCAGATACGCAGTATTTT.

The V gene is TRBV20-1, the J gene TRBJ2-5; D is ambiguous. CDR1 and CDR2 (germline): DFQATT, SNEGSKA (reference sequence). This CDR3 spans 11 amino acids. V lost 6 bases to trimming and J lost 3 bases, with 8 bases between them. This CDR3 reads CSARPEETQYF. CDR3 DNA: TGCAGTGCGAGACCAGAAGAGACCCAGTACTTC.

The chain employs TRBV4-1 and TRBJ2-7, with 8 nucleotides matching TRBD1. J was trimmed by 2 bases and V by 6 bases; bases with no gene match: 12. The CDR3 is 16 amino acids. CDR1 is MGHRA and CDR2 is YSYEKL in the germline V gene. The CDR3, as DNA: TGCGCCAGCAGTCCTATGGGACAGGAGGGCACCTACGAGCAGTACTTC. Translation: CASSPMGQEGTYEQYF.

V usage is TRBV27 and J usage is TRBJ2-7; TRBD2 aligns across 11 bases. Germline loops: CDR1 MNHEY, CDR2 SMNVEV (reference sequence). This CDR3 spans 19 amino acids. V was clipped by 1 base and J by 4 bases; unmatched bases: 15. The CDR3 here is CASSLWGTGGSGRAYEQYF. In DNA form, the CDR3 reads TGTGCCAGCAGTTTATGGGGGACAGGCGGTAGCGGGAGGGCTTACGAGCAGTACTTC.

The gene calls are TRBV6-1 and TRBJ2-1, with TRBD1 matching over 9 bases. With V trimmed by 2 bases and J by 6 bases, 5 bases remained unmatched. The CDR3 contains 15 residues. The germline V gene has CDR1 MNHNS and CDR2 SASEGT. The CDR3 DNA is TGTGCCAGCAGTGAATTACAGGGGGCGGTCAATGAGCAGTTCTTC. It specifies CASSELQGAVNEQFF.

The genes are TRBV6-1 and TRBJ2-1, with 8 bases fitting TRBD2. After removal of 3 bases from V and 0 bases from J, the junction contained 16 bases not matched to a gene. The germline CDR1 and CDR2 sequences are MNHNS and SASEGT. CDR3 size: 20 residues. For the CDR3, the DNA is TGTGCCAGCAGTGACTTGCCGGGACTAGTCTACTCGGACTCCTACAATGAGCAGTTCTTC. Translated: CASSDLPGLVYSDSYNEQFF.